The T cell receptor (beta chain) described here comes from a study of T-cell memory formation after mild COVID-19 (dated by TCRdb to the early 2020s). Background on the whole study: TCR sequence clusters from the two donors were found to be largely donor specific. Longitudinal TCRalpha and TCRbeta repertoire sequencing tracked T-cell clones expanding and contracting after mild COVID-19 in a couple of donors. Two young, previously healthy adult volunteers made up the cohort, one male and one female.

After removal of 6 bases from V and 8 bases from J, the junction retains 4 bases not matched to a gene. The CDR3 holds 12 amino acids from the cysteine to the phenylalanine. Just the 36-base CDR3 DNA is kept, in frame starting at base 1. The germline V gene encodes CDR1 SEHNR and CDR2 FQNEAQ (reference sequence). Data came from an Illumina NovaSeq 6000. TCRalpha and TCRbeta cDNA libraries were built by 5'RACE with constant-segment primers, adding sample barcodes and unique molecular identifiers. Trizol reagent was used to extract RNA from every sample. Amplification of the libraries took two PCR steps, and the second step added a second sample barcode plus Illumina TruSeq adapters. Sequencing of libraries was performed on an Illumina NovaSeq with 2 x 150 bp paired-end reads. The study's processing was this. With migec v1.2.7, reads were demultiplexed and then collapsed into UMI-guided consensus sequences. Using mixcr v2.1.11, the UMI consensuses were aligned to TRA and TRB V and J templates and assembled into clonotypes. A clonotype was counted as expanded or contracted only when both edgeR and NoisET called the clonotype significant, with the noise models trained on biological replicates. For edgeR calls, the cutoffs were a false discovery rate-adjusted p below 0.01 and a log2 fold-change threshold of 1. As an exploratory analysis of dynamics, PCA with hierarchical clustering was applied to max-normalized trajectories of the 1000 most abundant clonotypes. Each responding clone was given a CD4 or CD8 phenotype based on the CD4+ and CD8+ repertoires, which had been sequenced separately. TCRdb redid the processing of the public reads, applying fastp at Q25 and MiXCR, and retained in-frame beta chains. Each CDR3 protein gets just one entry, which takes the most common genes and DNA from the rows behind it. These V and J calls derive from TCRdb rather than the authors' analysis. The sample table contains hundreds of thousands of distinct CDR3 sequences; only one count was recorded for roughly 13% of them. The ten largest clones represent approximately 22% of the sample.

This clonotype occurred many times. This receptor's antigen is unknown. Base qualities are not recorded, but no much larger clone differs from it by a single base. Ficoll-Paque density gradient centrifugation was the method used to isolate PBMCs. Overall results and qualifications from the work: Clones that contracted from day 15 to 85 showed balanced CD4/CD8 phenotypes, whereas a second wave of clones that expanded from day 15 to 37 leaned towards CD4+. Contracting CD4+ clones were located mainly in the CM and EM memory subsets, whereas CD8+ clones were found to be enriched in EMRA. Some responding clones were detected in pre-infection memory, which suggested that pre-existing cross-reactive memory T cells had joined the SARS-CoV-2 response. SARS-CoV-2 specificity was not confirmed for the second-wave clones peaking on day 37. Only a couple of mild cases were covered in the study, and larger cohorts including severe cases with pre-infection samples were considered necessary.

Material: PBMCs or a T cell subset sorted from them (not recorded which). The chain couples TRBV7-9 to TRBJ2-4; a stretch of 7 junction bases matches TRBD1. The receptor's source is a man aged 18 to 29 who had mild COVID-19 (a few samples of this study predate the infection). The sample titles of this study are shuffled in the database, so cell type and time point are left out; the donor was told from shared clones. The sequenced DNA is TGTGCCAGCAGTCCCACAGGGGACATTCAGTACTTC. Translated, this gives CASSPTGDIQYF.